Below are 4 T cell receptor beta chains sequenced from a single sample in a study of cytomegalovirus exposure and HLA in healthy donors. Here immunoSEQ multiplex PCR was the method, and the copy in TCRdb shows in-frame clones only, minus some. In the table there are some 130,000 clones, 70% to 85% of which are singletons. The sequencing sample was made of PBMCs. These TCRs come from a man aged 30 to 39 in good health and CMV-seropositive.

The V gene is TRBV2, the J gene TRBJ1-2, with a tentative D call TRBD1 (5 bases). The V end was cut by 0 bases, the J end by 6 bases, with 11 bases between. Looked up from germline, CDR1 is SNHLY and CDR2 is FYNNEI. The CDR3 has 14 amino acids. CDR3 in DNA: TGTGCCAGCAGTGAAGCGAAGGGGATGAATGGCTACACCTTC. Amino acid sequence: CASSEAKGMNGYTF.

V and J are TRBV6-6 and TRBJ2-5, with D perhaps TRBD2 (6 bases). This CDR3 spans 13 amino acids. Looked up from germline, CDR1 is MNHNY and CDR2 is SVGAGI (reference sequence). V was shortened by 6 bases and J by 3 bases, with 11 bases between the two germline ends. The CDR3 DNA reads TGTGCCAGCAGCCTCCCGGGGGAAGAGACCCAGTACTTC. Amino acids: CASSLPGEETQYF.

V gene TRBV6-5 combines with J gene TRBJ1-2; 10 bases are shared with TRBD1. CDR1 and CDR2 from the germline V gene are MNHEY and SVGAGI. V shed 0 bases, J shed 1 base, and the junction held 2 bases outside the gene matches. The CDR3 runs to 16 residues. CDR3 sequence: CASSYSDRGRNYGYTF. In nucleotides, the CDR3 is TGTGCCAGCAGTTACTCTGACAGGGGGCGTAACTATGGCTACACCTTC.

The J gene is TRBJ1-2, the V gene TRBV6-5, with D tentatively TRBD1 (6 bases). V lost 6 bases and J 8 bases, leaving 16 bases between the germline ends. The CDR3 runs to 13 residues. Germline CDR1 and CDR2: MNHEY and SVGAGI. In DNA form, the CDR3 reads TGTGCCAGCAGCTCCCCCGGGACACAGGGCTACACCTTC. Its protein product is CASSSPGTQGYTF.